The 5 T cell receptor beta chains given below trace back to one sample, sequenced in a study of T-cell reconstitution after alpha-beta-depleted transplantation in children. Unique molecular identifiers were used to barcode this TCRbeta library. TCRdb ran MiXCR on the PCR reads and lists one entry per CDR3 protein. The sample lists 500,000 or so distinct CDR3 sequences; 10% to 12% were seen once. This sample comprised PBMCs, mostly from graft donor cells, obtained 180 days after TCRalphabeta/CD19-depleted stem cell transplant. The receptors derive from a female patient aged 2-10 years who had a stem cell transplant for aplastic anemia, so the T cells may come from the graft donor.

The table lists this clonotype with many counts. The CDR3 DNA is TGTGCCAGCAGTTTTCGGGACACTGAAGCTTTCTTT. It yields the protein CASSFRDTEAFF. This chain uses TRBV12-3 or TRBV12-4 with TRBJ1-1, with unresolved D. V was shortened by 3 bases and J by 3 bases, with 5 bases between the two germline ends. The CDR3 totals 12 residues.

This clonotype has a handful of counts. This chain uses TRBV27 with TRBJ1-2, with no clear D. Germline V gene data show CDR1 as MNHEY and CDR2 as SMNVEV (reference sequence). The CDR3 is 15 residues long. V was trimmed by 2 bases and J by 6 bases, leaving 16 bases between them. The CDR3 DNA follows: TGTGCCAGCAGTTTAAACGGCCTCCCGGGCAATGGCTACACCTTC. Its translation is CASSLNGLPGNGYTF.

The J gene is TRBJ2-5, the V gene TRBV5-5; D is ambiguous. This CDR3 region has 15 residues. Trimming took off 5 bases at V and 0 bases at J, with 14 bases between the two ends. Germline CDR1 SGHKS, CDR2 YYEKEE (reference sequence). The CDR3 DNA reads TGTGCCAGCAGTCCGACGACGGAGTACCAAGAGACCCAGTACTTC. This codes for CASSPTTEYQETQYF.

This clonotype was counted between two and nine times. CDR3 DNA: TGTGCCAGCAGCCCCGGACGTACAACCTACGAGCAGTACTTC. It is translated as CASSPGRTTYEQYF. The rearrangement uses TRBV7-9 and TRBJ2-7; D remains unclear. V was trimmed by 5 bases and J by 2 bases, leaving 13 bases between them. There are 14 residues in the CDR3. Germline V CDR1 and CDR2: SEHNR, FQNEAQ (reference sequence).

This clonotype was recorded many times. V usage is TRBV10-3 and J usage is TRBJ1-5, with unresolved D. V lost 5 bases and J lost 5, with 7 bases in between. The CDR3 runs to 12 residues. Germline values: CDR1 ENHRY, CDR2 SYGVKD. The CDR3 DNA reads TGTGCCATCAGTCCCAGTGATCAGCCCCAGCATTTT. The encoded protein is CAISPSDQPQHF.